The 30 T cell receptor beta chains listed next were all sequenced from one sample in a study of blood T cell repertoires in COVID-19. Generated by immunoSEQ multiplex PCR, the TCRdb table keeps only in-frame clones and is missing some. This sample yields a few hundred thousand clones, of which over 75% are seen a single time; approximately 1% belongs to the top ten. The material sequenced was PBMCs or T cells enriched from blood (not recorded which). These receptor sequences come from a woman aged 25 to 39 who had recovered from COVID-19.

The CDR3 region is CASSQDRQVREKLFF. The DNA for the CDR3 is TGCGCCAGCAGCCAAGACCGCCAGGTCAGGGAAAAACTGTTTTTT. This rearrangement joins TRBV4-3 to TRBJ1-4; no clear D. The germline V gene encodes CDR1 LGHNA and CDR2 YSLEER. Trimming cost V 0 bases and J 8 bases, with 13 bases left between them. The CDR3 extends over 15 amino acids.

This clone was detected once. V is TRBV5-1 and J is TRBJ1-1; 8 bases match TRBD1. Germline-derived CDR1 and CDR2 are SGHRS and YFSETQ. There are 15 residues in the CDR3. J was trimmed by 4 bases and V by 4 bases; bases with no gene match: 9. CDR3 sequence (DNA): TGCGCCAGCAGCCCAAGACAGGGGCGGATCACTGAAGCTTTCTTT. This codes for CASSPRQGRITEAFF. The full variable domain, rest sourced from reference TRBV5-1 and TRBJ1-1, is KAGVTQTPRYLIKTRGQQVTLSCSPISGHRSVSWYQQTPGQGLQFLFEYFSETQRNKGNFPGRFSGRQFSNSRSEMNVSTLELGDSALYLCASSPRQGRITEAFFGQGTRLTVV.

The chain links TRBV6-2 or TRBV6-3 to TRBJ1-5; D is possibly TRBD1 (5 bases). The V and J ends lost 6 bases and 7 bases respectively, with 16 bases between them. The CDR3 spans 14 residues. Germline V gives CDR1 MNHEY, CDR2 SVGEGT. CDR3 protein: CASSMMAGRQPQHF. CDR3 nucleotides: TGTGCCAGCAGCATGATGGCAGGGAGGCAGCCCCAGCATTTT.

This clone was seen only once. The chain joins TRBV2 to TRBJ2-5; 16 bases match TRBD2. V shed 6 bases, J shed 5 bases, and the junction held 6 bases outside the gene matches. In germline, CDR1 is SNHLY, CDR2 FYNNEI. The CDR3 is made up of 16 amino acids. The CDR3, as DNA: TGTGCCAGCAGGGGACTAGCGGGGGGGCCTTTGGAGACCCAGTACTTC. Residues: CASRGLAGGPLETQYF.

The V gene is TRBV4-1, the J gene TRBJ1-5; D not resolved. This CDR3 is 15 amino acids long. Per germline, CDR1 MGHRA and CDR2 YSYEKL. V shed 4 bases and J shed 1 base, with 11 bases lying between them. Here the CDR3 DNA reads TGCGCCAGCAGCCCCCTAGGATTGAGCAATCAGCCCCAGCATTTT. It specifies CASSPLGLSNQPQHF.

V and J are TRBV6-2 or TRBV6-3 and TRBJ2-3; no definite D call. CDR1 is MNHEY and CDR2 is SVGEGT in the germline V gene. The V and J ends lost 3 bases and 1 base respectively, with 11 bases between them. CDR3 size: 15 residues. The CDR3 is CASSYPTRGTDTQYF. CDR3 nucleotides: TGTGCCAGCAGTTATCCGACTCGCGGCACAGATACGCAGTATTTT.

The chain recombines TRBV7-3 with TRBJ2-3, with a tentative D call TRBD1 (5 bases). Per the germline V gene, CDR1 is SGHTA and CDR2 is FQGTGA. Trimming took 4 bases from V and 3 from J, leaving 8 bases between them. The CDR3 covers 13 residues. The CDR3 is CASSYRPTDTQYF. CDR3 coding DNA: TGTGCCAGCAGCTACAGGCCAACAGATACGCAGTATTTT.

The chain joins TRBV27 to TRBJ1-2; no reliable D call. Germline V lookup: CDR1 MNHEY, CDR2 SMNVEV (reference sequence). This CDR3 has 15 amino acids. Between the trimmed V and J ends, which lost 2 bases and 1 base, there was a span of 11 bases. CDR3 region: CASSLTSIVNYGYTF. CDR3 nucleotides: TGTGCCAGCAGTTTAACTTCGATAGTTAACTATGGCTACACCTTC.

The V call is TRBV5-1, the J call TRBJ1-2; 9 nucleotides align to TRBD1. CDR3 length: 17 residues. Germline V gives CDR1 SGHRS, CDR2 YFSETQ. With 4 bases clipped from V and 4 bases from J, the junction kept 14 bases outside the gene matches. The CDR3 DNA is TGCGCCAGCAGCGCGGAGACAGGGGGAGAACTAGTCTATGGCTACACCTTC. Its protein product is CASSAETGGELVYGYTF.

The gene calls are TRBV19 and TRBJ1-1; 9 bases match TRBD1. The CDR3 consists of 16 residues. With V trimmed by 5 bases and J by 0 bases, 7 bases remained unmatched. Germline V lookup: CDR1 LNHDA, CDR2 SQIVND (reference sequence). The CDR3 sequence is CASSSRTGVMNTEAFF. CDR3 DNA: TGTGCCAGTAGTTCGAGGACAGGGGTAATGAACACTGAAGCTTTCTTT.

This chain uses TRBV7-9 with TRBJ2-7; 9 bases agree with TRBD1. Trimming removed 10 bases from V and 1 base from J; junction bases left unmatched: 8. This CDR3 comprises 14 residues. Germline CDR1 and CDR2: SEHNR and FQNEAQ (reference sequence). The CDR3 coding sequence is TGTGCCACATTTGACAGGGGGGATTCCTACGAGCAGTACTTC. It yields the protein CATFDRGDSYEQYF.

J is TRBJ1-5 and V is TRBV28; D is unclear. V gave up 3 bases and J gave up 1 base, with 10 bases separating them. Germline assignment: CDR1 MDHEN and CDR2 SYDVKM. This CDR3 is 15 amino acids long. The CDR3 sequence is CASSFRLRSNQPQHF. CDR3 sequence (DNA): TGTGCCAGCAGTTTCCGACTGAGAAGCAATCAGCCCCAGCATTTT.

The J gene is TRBJ1-1, the V gene TRBV27, with D unclear. Germline lookup yields CDR1 MNHEY and CDR2 SMNVEV (reference sequence). The CDR3 has 13 residues. V lost 5 bases, J lost 11 bases, and 18 bases lay in between. The CDR3 protein is CASSLTVASGAFF. DNA of the CDR3: TGTGCCAGCAGTCTTACCGTGGCCTCCGGGGCTTTCTTT.

The J gene is TRBJ2-3, the V gene TRBV24-1, with no clear D. The germline V gene has CDR1 KGHDR and CDR2 SFDVKD. V was shortened by 5 bases and J by 5 bases, with 7 bases between the two germline ends. The CDR3 runs 12 residues. CDR3 DNA: TGTGCCACCAGTGTCCTAGGAGATACGCAGTATTTT. Its translation: CATSVLGDTQYF.

This clone was seen only a few times. The sample holds other DNA sequences that translate to the same CDR3. The V call is TRBV18, the J call TRBJ1-5; 8 bases agree with TRBD1. The CDR3 spans 14 residues. From germline, CDR1 is KGHSH and CDR2 LQKENI. Unmatched junction bases numbered 3, after V lost 4 bases and J lost 4 bases. The DNA for the CDR3 is TGTGCCAGCTCACTGGACAGGGTGAATCAGCCCCAGCATTTT. This gives the protein CASSLDRVNQPQHF.

Here the CDR3 reads CASSFAGLGNQPQHF. The DNA of the CDR3 is TGCGCCAGCAGCTTTGCGGGGCTGGGGAATCAGCCCCAGCATTTT. The chain employs TRBV5-1 and TRBJ1-5; tentatively, D is TRBD1 (5 bases). Trimming shortened V by 2 bases and J by 4 bases, and 13 bases separated the two germline ends. The CDR3 totals 15 residues. CDR1 and CDR2 from the germline V gene are SGHRS and YFSETQ.

The CDR3 sequence is CASSLVGVLYGYTF. DNA for the CDR3: TGTGCCAGCAGCTTAGTCGGGGTCCTTTATGGCTACACCTTC. This chain connects TRBV7-8 to TRBJ1-2, with no clear D. Germline V gives CDR1 SGHVS, CDR2 FQNEAQ. Trimming pared 1 base from V and 5 bases from J, leaving 11 bases between. This CDR3 has 14 residues.

As regards this clone: One junction end does not reproduce the germline sequence, and a read error may be involved. This sequence joins TRBV11-2 and TRBJ2-7; weak D call: TRBD2 (5 bases). The CDR3 sequence is 15 residues long. CDR1 is SGHAT and CDR2 is FQNNGV in the germline V gene. In DNA form, the CDR3 reads TGTGCCAGCAGCCTAGAAACTCGGGGCTCCTACGAGCAGTACTTC. It specifies CASSLETRGSYEQYF.

The rearrangement links TRBV4-2 to TRBJ2-3; D remains ambiguous. V gave up 2 bases and J gave up 4 bases, with 13 bases separating them. In germline, CDR1 is LGHNA, CDR2 YNFKEQ. The CDR3 totals 15 residues. CDR3 nucleotide sequence: TGTGCCAGCAGCCAACCACCCCCCGCGGCAGATACGCAGTATTTT. Translating gives CASSQPPPAADTQYF.

CDR3 DNA sequence: TGTGCCAGCAGCTTAGTCCGTAGAGAAGAGACCCAGTACTTC. Translation gives CASSLVRREETQYF. The V call is TRBV7-8, the J call TRBJ2-5; D is uncertain. Germline CDR1 SGHVS, CDR2 FQNEAQ. V was cut by 1 base and J by 3 bases, with 9 bases left in between. CDR3 length equals 14 residues.

This clone is medium-sized by share. An end of the junction differs from the germline gene, which may be a read error. This rearrangement joins TRBV2 to TRBJ1-5; no definite D call. The CDR3 contains 14 residues. Germline CDR1 is SNHLY and CDR2 is FYNNEI. CDR3 residues: CASSGEGQNPPQHF. The CDR3 DNA is TGTGCCAGCAGTGGGGAGGGCCAAAATCCGCCCCAGCATTTT.

This clone was picked up a small number of times. J is TRBJ1-3 and V is TRBV5-1; 8 bases line up with TRBD1. The J segment lost 0 bases and the V segment lost 3 bases, leaving 5 bases of the junction unmatched. The germline gives CDR1 SGHRS, CDR2 YFSETQ. This CDR3 spans 16 amino acids. In nucleotides, the CDR3 is TGCGCCAGCAGCTCGGGACAGGTCTACTCTGGAAACACCATATATTTT. It encodes CASSSGQVYSGNTIYF.

The chain has TRBV18 and TRBJ2-5; D perhaps matches TRBD2 (5 bases). Between the trimmed V and J ends, which lost 4 bases and 3 bases, there was a span of 12 bases. Germline V gives CDR1 KGHSH, CDR2 LQKENI. The length of the CDR3 is 14 residues. CDR3 nucleotide sequence: TGTGCCAGCTCACGAGGAGGCCTTAAAGAGACCCAGTACTTC. This codes for CASSRGGLKETQYF.

The chain recombines TRBV27 with TRBJ1-2; TRBD1 matches at 8 bases. The germline CDR1 and CDR2 sequences are MNHEY and SMNVEV (reference sequence). V lost 4 bases, J lost 2 bases, and 9 bases stayed unmatched. The CDR3 sequence is 16 residues long. As DNA, the CDR3 is TGTGCCAGCAGTTCAATCGGACAGGGAAAGAACTATGGCTACACCTTC. Translating it yields CASSSIGQGKNYGYTF.

This chain uses TRBV30 with TRBJ2-3; 7 bases agree with TRBD1. The CDR3 has 14 amino acids. After removal of 0 bases from V and 4 bases from J, the junction contained 4 bases not matched to a gene. Germline-derived CDR1 and CDR2 are GTSNPN and SVGIG (reference sequence). As DNA, the CDR3 is TGTGCCTGGAGTGTAGGGCAGGGGGCAGATACGCAGTATTTT. Protein product: CAWSVGQGADTQYF.

The J gene is TRBJ1-6, the V gene TRBV6-5; perhaps TRBD1 as D (5 bases). V gave up 4 bases and J gave up 7 bases, with 11 bases separating them. CDR1 and CDR2 (germline): MNHEY, SVGAGI. This CDR3 has 14 amino acids. The DNA for the CDR3 is TGTGCCAGCAGTTTCCCAGGGAAAAATTCACCCCTCCACTTT. Amino acid sequence: CASSFPGKNSPLHF.

The chain combines TRBV11-3 with TRBJ2-1; no definite D call. V lost 7 bases and J lost 8, with 12 bases in between. The CDR3 totals 12 residues. The germline V gene has CDR1 SGHNT and CDR2 YENEEA. The CDR3 region is CASNQPSDEQFF. The CDR3 DNA reads as TGTGCCAGCAACCAACCAAGCGATGAGCAGTTCTTC.

In its sample, this clone was seen once. The V gene is TRBV11-2, the J gene TRBJ2-1; TRBD1 matches at 8 bases. This CDR3 contains 19 residues. Germline loops: CDR1 SGHAT, CDR2 FQNNGV. V shed 5 bases and J 4 bases; nucleotides not matched to a gene: 19. This CDR3 is CASSPRTGRRVGYYNEQFF. In nucleotides, the CDR3 is TGTGCCAGCAGCCCTAGGACAGGGAGGAGGGTCGGGTATTACAATGAGCAGTTCTTC.

V and J are TRBV15 and TRBJ1-1, with unresolved D. Trimming left V 1 base short and J 1 base short, with 10 bases between. Germline loops: CDR1 LNHNV, CDR2 YYDKDF (reference sequence). The length of the CDR3 is 15 residues. CDR3 amino acids: CATSRAQAPNTEAFF. As DNA, the CDR3 is TGTGCCACCAGCAGAGCGCAGGCCCCGAACACTGAAGCTTTCTTT.

This chain links TRBV24-1 with TRBJ2-3; a weak D match, TRBD2 (6 bases). Germline CDR1 and CDR2: KGHDR and SFDVKD. V lost 9 bases, J lost 2 bases, and 17 bases lay in between. The CDR3 totals 15 residues. The CDR3 DNA is TGTGCCACCGAAGTGGAGGGGCTCATCACAGATACGCAGTATTTT. It specifies CATEVEGLITDTQYF.